Shown below are 5 T cell receptor beta chains from a single sample sequenced in a study of technical replicates of blood from a handful of donors. Profiled with immunoSEQ multiplex PCR; TCRdb holds only in-frame clones, not every one. The table lists some 58,000 clones, 94% of them singletons. Specimen: T cells isolated from PBMCs. The receptors derive from a human donor in good health.

This clone was observed a handful of times. V usage is TRBV20-1 and J usage is TRBJ1-1; TRBD1 matches 8 bases. This CDR3 is 11 amino acids long. Germline trimming cut 6 bases from V and 7 bases from J; bases unmatched to any gene: 4. Germline CDR1 DFQATT, CDR2 SNEGSKA (reference sequence). CDR3 region: CSAMGQVEAFF. The CDR3 DNA sequence: TGCAGTGCCATGGGACAGGTTGAAGCTTTCTTT.

The genes are TRBV5-1 and TRBJ1-2; 8 bases align to TRBD1. The junction had 13 bases not matched to a gene; V was cut back by 0 bases and J by 0 bases. The germline gives CDR1 SGHRS, CDR2 YFSETQ. The CDR3 runs to 19 residues. Here the CDR3 DNA reads TGCGCCAGCAGCTTGGCCACTTTTTGGGACAGGACAACTAACTATGGCTACACCTTC. It translates to CASSLATFWDRTTNYGYTF.

This clone appeared a few times. V gene TRBV15 combines with J gene TRBJ2-3, with unresolved D. The V end was cut by 0 bases, the J end by 5 bases, with 3 bases between. CDR1 is LNHNV and CDR2 is YYDKDF in the germline V gene (reference sequence). CDR3 length: 12 amino acids. The CDR3 DNA sequence: TGTGCCACCAGCAGAGATATAGATACGCAGTATTTT. It codes for CATSRDIDTQYF.

This chain joins TRBV6-5 and TRBJ1-1, with D hard to call. This CDR3 comprises 12 residues. Between the trimmed V and J ends, which lost 4 bases and 1 base, there was a span of 4 bases. CDR1 is MNHEY and CDR2 is SVGAGI in the germline V gene. CDR3 nucleotide sequence: TGTGCCAGCAGTTCGGGGAACACTGAAGCTTTCTTT. It specifies CASSSGNTEAFF.

The rearrangement joins TRBV6-5 to TRBJ1-2; no reliable D call. CDR1 MNHEY and CDR2 SVGAGI come from the germline V gene. CDR3 length: 13 residues. V gave up 2 bases and J gave up 7 bases, with 11 bases separating them. The CDR3 here is CASSYGLRFGYTF. The CDR3 region has the DNA TGTGCCAGCAGTTACGGCCTCCGTTTTGGCTACACCTTC.